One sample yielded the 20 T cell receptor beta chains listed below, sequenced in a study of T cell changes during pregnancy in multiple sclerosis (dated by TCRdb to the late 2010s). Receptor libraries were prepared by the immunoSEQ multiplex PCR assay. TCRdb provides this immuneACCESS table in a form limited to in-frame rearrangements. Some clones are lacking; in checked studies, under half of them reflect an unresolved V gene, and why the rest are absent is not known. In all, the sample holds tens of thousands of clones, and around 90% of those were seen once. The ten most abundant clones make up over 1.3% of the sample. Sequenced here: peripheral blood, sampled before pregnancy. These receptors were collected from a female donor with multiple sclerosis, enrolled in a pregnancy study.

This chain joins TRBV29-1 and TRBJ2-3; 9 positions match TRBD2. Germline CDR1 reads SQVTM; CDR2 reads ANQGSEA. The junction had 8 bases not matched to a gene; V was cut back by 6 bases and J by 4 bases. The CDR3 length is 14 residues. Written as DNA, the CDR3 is TGCAGCGTCGGGGCGCTAGCGGGGTCAGATACGCAGTATTTT. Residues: CSVGALAGSDTQYF.

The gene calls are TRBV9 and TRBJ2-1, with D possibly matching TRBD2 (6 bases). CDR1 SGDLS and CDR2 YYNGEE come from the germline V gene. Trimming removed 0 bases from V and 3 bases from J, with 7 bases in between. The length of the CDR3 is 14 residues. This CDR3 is CASSVAGLYNEQFF. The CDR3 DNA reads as TGTGCCAGCAGCGTAGCGGGACTCTACAATGAGCAGTTCTTC.

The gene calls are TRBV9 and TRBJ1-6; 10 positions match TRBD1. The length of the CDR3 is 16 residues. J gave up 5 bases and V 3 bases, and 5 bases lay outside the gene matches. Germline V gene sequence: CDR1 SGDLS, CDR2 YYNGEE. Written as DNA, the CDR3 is TGTGCCAGCAGCGGGGGGACAGGGGCCCATAATTCACCCCTCCACTTT. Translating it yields CASSGGTGAHNSPLHF.

The CDR3 protein is CASSDPPGTGVRAFF. The CDR3 nucleotides read TGTGCCAGCAGTGATCCTCCCGGGACAGGGGTGAGGGCTTTCTTT. V gene TRBV25-1 combines with J gene TRBJ1-1, with 10 bases lining up with TRBD1. CDR1 MGHDK and CDR2 SYGVNS come from the germline V gene. CDR3 length: 15 residues. J was trimmed by 11 bases and V by 3 bases; bases with no gene match: 12.

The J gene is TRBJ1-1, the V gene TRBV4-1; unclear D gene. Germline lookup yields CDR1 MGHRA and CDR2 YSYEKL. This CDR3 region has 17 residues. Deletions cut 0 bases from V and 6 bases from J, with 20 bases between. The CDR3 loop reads CASSQDSTGGMRAEAFF. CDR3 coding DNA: TGCGCCAGCAGCCAAGATTCAACGGGAGGGATGAGGGCTGAAGCTTTCTTT.

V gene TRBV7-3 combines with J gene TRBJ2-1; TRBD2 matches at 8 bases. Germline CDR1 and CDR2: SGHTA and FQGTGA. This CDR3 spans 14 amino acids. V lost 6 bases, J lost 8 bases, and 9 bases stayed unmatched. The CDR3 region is CASSQSGRGDEQFF. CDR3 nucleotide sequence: TGTGCCAGCAGTCAAAGCGGGCGGGGGGATGAGCAGTTCTTC.

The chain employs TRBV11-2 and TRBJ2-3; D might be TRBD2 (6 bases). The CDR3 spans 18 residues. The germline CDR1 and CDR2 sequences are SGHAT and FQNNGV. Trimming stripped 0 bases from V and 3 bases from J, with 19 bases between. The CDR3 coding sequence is TGTGCCAGCAGCTTAGATCTAGACGCGGGGTTCAGAACAGATACGCAGTATTTT. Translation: CASSLDLDAGFRTDTQYF.

CDR3 residues: CASSPGGATNEKLFF. CDR3 sequence (DNA): TGTGCCAGCAGCCCGGGAGGAGCCACTAATGAAAAACTGTTTTTT. This rearrangement joins TRBV5-4 to TRBJ1-4; D ambiguous. This CDR3 region has 15 residues. V lost 4 bases to trimming and J lost 2 bases, with 12 bases between them. Germline loops: CDR1 SGHNT, CDR2 YYREEE (reference sequence).

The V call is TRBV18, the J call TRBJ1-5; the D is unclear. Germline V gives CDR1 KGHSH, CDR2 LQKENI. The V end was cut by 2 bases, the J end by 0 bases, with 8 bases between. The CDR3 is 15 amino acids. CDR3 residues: CASSPEQYSNQPQHF. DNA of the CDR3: TGTGCCAGCTCACCAGAACAGTATAGCAATCAGCCCCAGCATTTT. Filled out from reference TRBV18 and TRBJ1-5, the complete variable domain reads NAGVMQNPRHLVRRRGQEARLRCSPMKGHSHVYWYRQLPEEGLKFMVYLQKENIIDESGMPKERFSAEFPKEGPSILRIQQVVRGDSAAYFCASSPEQYSNQPQHFGDGTRLSIL.

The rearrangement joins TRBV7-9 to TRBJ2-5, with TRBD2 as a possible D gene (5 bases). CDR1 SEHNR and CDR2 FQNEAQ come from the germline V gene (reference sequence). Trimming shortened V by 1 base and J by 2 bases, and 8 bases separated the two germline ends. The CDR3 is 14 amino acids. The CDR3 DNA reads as TGTGCCAGCAGCTTAGTTACGGGACAAGAGACCCAGTACTTC. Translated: CASSLVTGQETQYF.

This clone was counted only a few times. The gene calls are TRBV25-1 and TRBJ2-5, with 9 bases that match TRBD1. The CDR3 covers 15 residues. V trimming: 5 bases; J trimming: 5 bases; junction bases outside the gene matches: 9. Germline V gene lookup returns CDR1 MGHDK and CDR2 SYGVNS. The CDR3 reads CASSRPGQGGETQYF. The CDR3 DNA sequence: TGTGCCAGCAGTAGACCGGGACAGGGTGGTGAGACCCAGTACTTC. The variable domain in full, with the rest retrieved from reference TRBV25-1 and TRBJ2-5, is EADIYQTPRYLVIGTGKKITLECSQTMGHDKMYWYQQDPGMELHLIHYSYGVNSTEKGDLSSESTVSRIRTEHFPLTLESARPSHTSQYLCASSRPGQGGETQYFGPGTRLLVL.

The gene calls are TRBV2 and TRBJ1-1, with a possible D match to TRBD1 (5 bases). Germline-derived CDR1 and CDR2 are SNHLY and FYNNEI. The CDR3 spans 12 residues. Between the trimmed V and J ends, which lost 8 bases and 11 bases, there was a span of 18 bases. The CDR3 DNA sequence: TGTGCCAGCTTCGGGGGGGGTACGGAGGCTTTCTTT. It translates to CASFGGGTEAFF.

CDR3 region: CAISGNVARAGANVLTF. The CDR3 nucleotides are TGTGCCATCAGTGGGAACGTTGCCAGGGCAGGGGCCAACGTCCTGACTTTC. J is TRBJ2-6 and V is TRBV10-3, with D possibly TRBD1 on 5 matching bases. V lost 4 bases to trimming and J lost 4 bases, with 17 bases between them. From germline, CDR1 is ENHRY and CDR2 SYGVKD. This CDR3 region has 17 residues.

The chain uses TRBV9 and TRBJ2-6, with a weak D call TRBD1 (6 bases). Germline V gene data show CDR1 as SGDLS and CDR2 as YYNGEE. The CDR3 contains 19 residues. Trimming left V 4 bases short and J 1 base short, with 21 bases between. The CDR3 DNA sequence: TGTGCCAGCAGCACTCCTTCCGGACAGTCTTATTCTGGGGCCAACGTCCTGACTTTC. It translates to CASSTPSGQSYSGANVLTF.

The DNA of the CDR3 is TGTGCCACCAGCAGATCGAGACAGGGGAACACTGAAGCTTTCTTT. Its protein product is CATSRSRQGNTEAFF. The chain couples TRBV15 to TRBJ1-1; 7 bases map to TRBD1. V was clipped by 2 bases and J by 1 base; unmatched bases: 4. CDR3 length equals 15 residues. Germline CDR1 is LNHNV and CDR2 is YYDKDF (reference sequence).

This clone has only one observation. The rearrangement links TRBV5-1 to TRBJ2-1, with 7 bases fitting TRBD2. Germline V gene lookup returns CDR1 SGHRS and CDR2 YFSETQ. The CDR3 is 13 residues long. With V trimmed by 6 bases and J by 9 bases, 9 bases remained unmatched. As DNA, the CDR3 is TGCGCCAGCACCTCTGGATCGGGGGGTGAGCAGTTCTTC. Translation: CASTSGSGGEQFF.

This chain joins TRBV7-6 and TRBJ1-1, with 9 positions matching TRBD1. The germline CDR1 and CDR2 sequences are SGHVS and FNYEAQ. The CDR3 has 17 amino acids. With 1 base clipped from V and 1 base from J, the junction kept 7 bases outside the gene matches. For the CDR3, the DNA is TGTGCCAGCAGCTTAGATTTAGGACAGGGGTCGAACACTGAAGCTTTCTTT. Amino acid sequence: CASSLDLGQGSNTEAFF.

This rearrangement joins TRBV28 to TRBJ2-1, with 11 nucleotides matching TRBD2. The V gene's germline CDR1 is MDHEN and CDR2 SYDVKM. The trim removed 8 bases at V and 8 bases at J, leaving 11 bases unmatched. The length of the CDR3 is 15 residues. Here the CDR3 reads CASFDFSGGVYEQFF. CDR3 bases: TGTGCCAGCTTCGACTTTAGCGGGGGGGTCTATGAGCAGTTCTTC.

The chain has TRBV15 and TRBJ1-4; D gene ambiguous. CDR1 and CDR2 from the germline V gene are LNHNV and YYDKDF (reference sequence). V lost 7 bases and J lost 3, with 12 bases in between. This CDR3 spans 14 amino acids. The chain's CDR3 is CATKRRAPNEKLFF. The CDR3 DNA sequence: TGTGCCACCAAGAGGAGGGCCCCTAATGAAAAACTGTTTTTT. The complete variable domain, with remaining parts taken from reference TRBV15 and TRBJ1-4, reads DAMVIQNPRYQVTQFGKPVTLSCSQTLNHNVMYWYQQKSSQAPKLLFHYYDKDFNNEADTPDNFQSRRPNTSFCFLDIRSPGLGDTAMYLCATKRRAPNEKLFFGSGTQLSVL.

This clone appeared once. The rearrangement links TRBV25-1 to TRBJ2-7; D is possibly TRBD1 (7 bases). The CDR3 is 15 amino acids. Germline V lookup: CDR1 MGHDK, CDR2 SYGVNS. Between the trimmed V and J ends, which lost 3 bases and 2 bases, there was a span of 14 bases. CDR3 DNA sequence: TGTGCCAGCAGTGACTTGACAGGGAGGACCTACGAGCAGTACTTC. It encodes CASSDLTGRTYEQYF.